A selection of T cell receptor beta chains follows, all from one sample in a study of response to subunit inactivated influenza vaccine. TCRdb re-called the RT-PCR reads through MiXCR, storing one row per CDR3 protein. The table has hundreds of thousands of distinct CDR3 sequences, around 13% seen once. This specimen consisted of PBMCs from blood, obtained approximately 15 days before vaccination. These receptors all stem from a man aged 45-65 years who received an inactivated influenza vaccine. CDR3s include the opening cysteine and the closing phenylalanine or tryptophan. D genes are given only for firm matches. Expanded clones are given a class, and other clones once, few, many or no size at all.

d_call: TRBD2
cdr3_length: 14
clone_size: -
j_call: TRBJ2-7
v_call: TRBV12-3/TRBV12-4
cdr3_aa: CASSLSRTSYEQYF
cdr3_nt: TGTGCCAGCAGTTTAAGTAGGACTAGCTACGAGCAGTACTTC

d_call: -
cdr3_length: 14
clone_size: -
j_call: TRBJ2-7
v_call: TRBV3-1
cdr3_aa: CASSQGPGRYEQYF
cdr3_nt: TGTGCCAGCAGCCAAGGTCCGGGTAGGTACGAGCAGTACTTC

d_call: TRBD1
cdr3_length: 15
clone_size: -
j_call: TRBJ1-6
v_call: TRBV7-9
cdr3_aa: CASSRRDSYNSPLHF
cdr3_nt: TGTGCCAGCAGCAGAAGGGACAGCTATAATTCACCCCTCCACTTT

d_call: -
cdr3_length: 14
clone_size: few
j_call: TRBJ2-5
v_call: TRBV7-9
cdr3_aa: CASSFSRVEETQYF
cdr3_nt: TGTGCCAGCAGCTTCAGCAGGGTCGAAGAGACCCAGTACTTC

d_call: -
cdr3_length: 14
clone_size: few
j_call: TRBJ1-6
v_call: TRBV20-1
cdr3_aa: CSGSGTLKLSPLHF
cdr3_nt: TGCAGTGGGTCCGGGACACTGAAACTTTCACCCCTCCACTTT

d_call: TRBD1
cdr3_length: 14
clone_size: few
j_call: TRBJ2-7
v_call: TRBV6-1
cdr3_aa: CASRNRGPVYEQYF
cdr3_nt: TGTGCCAGCAGAAACAGGGGGCCCGTTTACGAGCAGTACTTC

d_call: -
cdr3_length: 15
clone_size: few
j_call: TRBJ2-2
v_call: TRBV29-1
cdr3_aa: CSVEDGRQKNGELFF
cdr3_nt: TGCAGCGTTGAAGATGGGAGACAGAAAAACGGGGAGCTGTTTTTT

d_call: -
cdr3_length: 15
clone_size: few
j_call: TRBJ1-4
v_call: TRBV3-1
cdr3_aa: CASSQEFLRTEKLFF
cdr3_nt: TGTGCCAGCAGCCAAGAATTCCTTCGAACTGAAAAACTGTTTTTT

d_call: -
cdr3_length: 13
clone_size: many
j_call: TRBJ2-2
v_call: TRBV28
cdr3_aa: CASSWIGPGELFF
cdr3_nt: TGTGCCAGCAGTTGGATCGGCCCCGGGGAGCTGTTTTTT

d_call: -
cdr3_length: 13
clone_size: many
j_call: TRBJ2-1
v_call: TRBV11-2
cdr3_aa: CASSANANNEQFF
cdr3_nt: TGTGCCAGCAGCGCGAACGCTAACAATGAGCAGTTCTTC

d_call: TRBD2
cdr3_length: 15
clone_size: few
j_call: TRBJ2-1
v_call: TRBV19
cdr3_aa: CASRASGTYNNEQFF
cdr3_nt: TGTGCCAGTCGGGCGAGCGGGACCTATAACAATGAGCAGTTCTTC

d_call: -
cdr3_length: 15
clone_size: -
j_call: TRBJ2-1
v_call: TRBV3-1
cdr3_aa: CASSQGNAVYNEQFF
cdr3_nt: TGTGCCAGCAGCCAAGGCAATGCGGTATACAATGAGCAGTTCTTC

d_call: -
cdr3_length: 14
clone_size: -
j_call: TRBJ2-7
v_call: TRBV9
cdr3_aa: CASSVGDTPYEQYF
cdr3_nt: TGTGCCAGCAGCGTAGGAGACACTCCCTACGAGCAGTACTTC

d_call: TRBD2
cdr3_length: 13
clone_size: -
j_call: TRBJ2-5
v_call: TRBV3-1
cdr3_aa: CASAGTSRETQYF
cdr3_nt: TGTGCCAGCGCTGGGACTAGCAGGGAGACCCAGTACTTC

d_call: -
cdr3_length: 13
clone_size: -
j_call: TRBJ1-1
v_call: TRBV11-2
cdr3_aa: CASSLNEGTEAFF
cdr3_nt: TGTGCCAGCAGCTTGAATGAGGGCACTGAAGCTTTCTTT

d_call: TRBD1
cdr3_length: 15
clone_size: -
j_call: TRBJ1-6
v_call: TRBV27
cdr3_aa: CASSLGQASSTPLHF
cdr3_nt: TGTGCCAGCAGCCTCGGACAGGCGTCCTCTACACCCCTCCACTTT

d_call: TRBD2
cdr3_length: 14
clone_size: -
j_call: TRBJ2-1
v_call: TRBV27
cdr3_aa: CASSLGGGPGEQFF
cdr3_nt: TGTGCCAGCAGCCTCGGGGGGGGGCCGGGTGAGCAGTTCTTC

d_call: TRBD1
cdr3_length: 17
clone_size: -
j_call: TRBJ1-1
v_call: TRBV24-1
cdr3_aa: CATSDSRDRGMNTEAFF
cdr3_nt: TGTGCCACCAGTGATAGCCGGGACAGGGGAATGAACACTGAAGCTTTCTTT

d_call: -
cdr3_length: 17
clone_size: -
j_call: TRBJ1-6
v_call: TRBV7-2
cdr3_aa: CASSLAGFGRFDSPLHF
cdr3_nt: TGTGCCAGCAGCTTAGCCGGGTTTGGGCGGTTTGATTCACCCCTCCACTTT

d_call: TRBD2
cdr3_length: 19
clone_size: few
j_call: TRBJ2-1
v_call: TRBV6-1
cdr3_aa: CASTVLRGTSGTRYNEQFF
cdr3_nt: TGTGCCAGCACAGTATTGAGGGGGACTAGCGGGACACGGTACAATGAGCAGTTCTTC

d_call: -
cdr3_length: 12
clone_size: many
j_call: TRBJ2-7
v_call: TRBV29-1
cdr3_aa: CSVIDGSYEQYF
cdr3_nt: TGCAGCGTGATTGATGGCTCCTACGAGCAGTACTTC

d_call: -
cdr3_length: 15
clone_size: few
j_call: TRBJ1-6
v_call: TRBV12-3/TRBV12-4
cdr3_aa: CASSPDRRHNSPLHF
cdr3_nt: TGTGCCAGCAGCCCCGACAGGAGACATAATTCACCCCTCCACTTT